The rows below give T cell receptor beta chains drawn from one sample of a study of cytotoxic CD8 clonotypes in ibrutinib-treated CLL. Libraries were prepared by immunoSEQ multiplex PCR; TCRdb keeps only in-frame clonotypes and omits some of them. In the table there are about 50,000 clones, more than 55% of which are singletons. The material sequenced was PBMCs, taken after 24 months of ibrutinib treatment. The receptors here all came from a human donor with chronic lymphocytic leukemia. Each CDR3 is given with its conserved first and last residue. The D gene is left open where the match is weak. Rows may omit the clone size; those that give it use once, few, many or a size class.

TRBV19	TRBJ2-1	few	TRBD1	TGTGCCAGTAGTCAAAACGCCCAACAGGGGAGTGAGCAGTTCTTC	CASSQNAQQGSEQFF
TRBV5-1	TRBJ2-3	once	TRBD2	TGCGCCAGCAGCTTGGACGGGGGGTTTGGCACAGATACGCAGTATTTT	CASSLDGGFGTDTQYF
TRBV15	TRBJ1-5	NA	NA	TGTGCCACCAGCAGTGGGACCGCGGCTCAGCCCCAGCATTTT	CATSSGTAAQPQHF
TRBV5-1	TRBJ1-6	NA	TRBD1	TGCGCCAGCAGCCCTTCGGGACAGGGGGCGAATTCACCCCTCCACTTT	CASSPSGQGANSPLHF
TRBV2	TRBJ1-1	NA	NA	TGTGCCAGTTCAAAGGGGGACACTGAAGCTTTCTTT	CASSKGDTEAFF
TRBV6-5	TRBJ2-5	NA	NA	TGTGCCAGCAAATGGGAGACCCAGTACTTC	CASKWETQYF
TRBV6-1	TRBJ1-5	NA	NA	TGTGCCAGCAGTGAACTTCGGGGCTTTGGCAATCAGCCCCAGCATTTT	CASSELRGFGNQPQHF
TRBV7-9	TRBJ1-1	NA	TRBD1	TGTGCCAGCAGCTCAAACCGGGGACAGGGGGACACTGAAGCTTTCTTT	CASSSNRGQGDTEAFF
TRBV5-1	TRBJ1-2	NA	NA	TGCGCCAGCAGCCTCTCAACGGAGGTCTATGGCTACACCTTC	CASSLSTEVYGYTF
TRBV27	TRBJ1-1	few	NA	TGTGCCAGCAGCCTACAGGGAAAGGGGACTGAAGCTTTCTTT	CASSLQGKGTEAFF
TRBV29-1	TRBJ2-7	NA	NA	TGCAGCGCCCGAGGGGGAGGGGGCGCTTCTGTCTACGAGCAGTACTTC	CSARGGGGASVYEQYF
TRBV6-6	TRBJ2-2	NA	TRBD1	TGTGCCAGCAGTCCCCGACAGGGGACCGGGGAGCTGTTTTTT	CASSPRQGTGELFF
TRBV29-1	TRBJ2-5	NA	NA	TGCAGCGCCACACAAGAGACCCAGTACTTC	CSATQETQYF
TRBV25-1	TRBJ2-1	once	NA	TGTGCCAGCAGAATACCCCGACAAAGGGGTGAGCAGTTCTTC	CASRIPRQRGEQFF
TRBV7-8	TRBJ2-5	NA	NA	TGTGCCAGCAGCTTAATCACAGAGACCCAGTACTTC	CASSLITETQYF
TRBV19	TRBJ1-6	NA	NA	TGTGCCAGTAGTATAGATCGTGGCCGGGAACTCCACTTT	CASSIDRGRELHF
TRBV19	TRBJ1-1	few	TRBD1	TGTGCCAGTAGTATTCTGAGACAGGGTAGGGGAGGCACTGAAGCTTTCTTT	CASSILRQGRGGTEAFF
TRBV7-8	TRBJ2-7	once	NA	TGTGCCAGCAGCTTAGGGGTGGGGGCCACCTACGAGCAGTACTTC	CASSLGVGATYEQYF
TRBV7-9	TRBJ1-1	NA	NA	TGTGCCAGCAGGCGAAGTGGGGATCTCACTGAAGCTTTCTTT	CASRRSGDLTEAFF
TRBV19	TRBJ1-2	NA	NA	TGTGCCAGTCACTGGACGGGGGGCTACACCTTC	CASHWTGGYTF
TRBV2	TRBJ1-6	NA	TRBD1	TGTGCCAGCAGTGACGCAGGGGGCGCATATAATTCACCCCTCCACTTT	CASSDAGGAYNSPLHF
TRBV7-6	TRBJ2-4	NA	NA	TGTGCCAGCAGCTCGTTGGGGGAAATACAGTACTTC	CASSSLGEIQYF
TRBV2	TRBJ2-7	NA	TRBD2	TGTGCCAGCACCCGGACTAGCGGGGGCATTAGCTCCTACGAGCAGTACTTC	CASTRTSGGISSYEQYF
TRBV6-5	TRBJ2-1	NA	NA	TGTGCCAGCATCCCGGACGGTGCTTCCTACAATGAGCAGTTCTTC	CASIPDGASYNEQFF
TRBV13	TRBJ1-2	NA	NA	TGTGCCAGCACCAGACCTCTCTCAGAGGATAACTATGGCTACACCTTC	CASTRPLSEDNYGYTF
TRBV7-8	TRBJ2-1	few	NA	TGTGCCAGCAGCTTAGCGCGTTGGCGTTCGGACTACAATGAGCAGTTCTTC	CASSLARWRSDYNEQFF
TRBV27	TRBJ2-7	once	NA	TGTGCCAGCAGTTTAGGGCAGCTCTCCTACGAGCAGTACTTC	CASSLGQLSYEQYF
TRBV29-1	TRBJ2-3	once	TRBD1	TGCAGCGTTGAACTTCAACAGGGGCCAAGCACAGATACGCAGTATTTT	CSVELQQGPSTDTQYF
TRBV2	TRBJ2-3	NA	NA	TGTGCCAGCAGAGCCCCCTATACGCGGGGCACAGATACGCAGTATTTT	CASRAPYTRGTDTQYF
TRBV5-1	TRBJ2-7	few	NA	TGCGCCAGCAGCCTGGGCCCGTACACAGGGAACGAGCAGTACTTC	CASSLGPYTGNEQYF
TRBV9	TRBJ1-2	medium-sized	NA	TGTGCCAGCAGTGCTGGCCTCAACACCTATGGCTACACCTTC	CASSAGLNTYGYTF
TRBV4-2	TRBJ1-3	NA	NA	TGTGCCAGCAGCCAAGATAGACAGATGGCCGGAAACACCATATATTTT	CASSQDRQMAGNTIYF
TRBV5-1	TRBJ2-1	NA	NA	TGCGCCAGCAGCTTACAATCACCGACGGTCGATGAGCAGTTCTTC	CASSLQSPTVDEQFF
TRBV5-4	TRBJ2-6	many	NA	TGTGCCAGCAGCCCGAGGTCAGGGGCCAACGTCCTGACTTTC	CASSPRSGANVLTF
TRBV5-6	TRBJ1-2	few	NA	TGTGCCAGCAGCCCTTTCGACCGTCAAGGGGCTGGCTACACCTTC	CASSPFDRQGAGYTF
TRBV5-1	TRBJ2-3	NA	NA	TGCGCCAGCAGCTTGAGCCGGGACAATCGAGGAGATACGCAGTATTTT	CASSLSRDNRGDTQYF
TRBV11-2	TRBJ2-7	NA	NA	TGTGCCAGCAGCTTAGACCCGGACGACTCCTACGAGCAGTACTTC	CASSLDPDDSYEQYF
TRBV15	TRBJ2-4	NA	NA	TGTGCCACCAGCAGAGATTATGGGGGGCTGGTGAACATTCAGTACTTC	CATSRDYGGLVNIQYF
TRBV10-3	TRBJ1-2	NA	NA	TGTGCCATCAGTGAGGAGGGGTATGGCTACACCTTC	CAISEEGYGYTF
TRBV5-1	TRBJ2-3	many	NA	TGCGCCAGCAGTGTTCAGTCTAGCACAGATACGCAGTATTTT	CASSVQSSTDTQYF
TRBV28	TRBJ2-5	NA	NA	TGTGCCAGCCACCGACAGCTCCAAGAGACCCAGTACTTC	CASHRQLQETQYF
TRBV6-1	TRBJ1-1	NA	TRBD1	TGTGCCAGCAGTCCTCGACAGGGTTTGAACACTGAAGCTTTCTTT	CASSPRQGLNTEAFF
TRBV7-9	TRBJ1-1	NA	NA	TGTGCCAGCAGCTTAGCCAACCAACTTGAAGCTTTCTTT	CASSLANQLEAFF
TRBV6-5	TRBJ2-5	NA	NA	TGTGCCAGCAGTTACTCGTACCAAGAGACCCAGTACTTC	CASSYSYQETQYF